This TCR beta chain is drawn from a study of T cell responses to AZD1222 COVID-19 vaccine (dated by TCRdb to the early 2020s). About the study as a whole: Because spike-specific TCR depth and breadth did not differ between the two schedules, AZD1222 recipients who got a second dose at roughly 4 weeks were pooled with those who got a second dose at roughly 12 weeks. Trial participants were enrolled into age subgroups of 18-55, 56-69 and 70-plus years, which contained 148, 28 and 57 TCR-sequenced participants, respectively. A total of 233 trial participants underwent TCR sequencing, of whom about 210 received two doses of AZD1222 and 26 received two doses of the MenACWY control vaccine. Overall results and qualifications from the work: Nearly half of unique spike-specific TCRs reportedly recognized epitopes outside regions mutated in the B.1.351 and B.1.1.7 variants. In the small 56-69-year group, the increase in depth fell short of significance, most likely because of low power. Spike-specific TCR breadth and depth rose significantly after two AZD1222 doses compared with day 0 and with MenACWY recipients. Participants were mostly white British and included more females than males, and it was suggested by the authors that clonal diversity may have been underestimated. The vaccine-associated CD4 TCRs covered the entire spike protein, and the dominant responses fell in regions 160-218 and 743-854. Because no samples from the day 14 peak response were available, repertoires could be characterized only after the peak T cell response. Conclusions about previously exposed vaccinees are limited because only six or seven AZD1222 recipients were SARS-CoV-2 seropositive at baseline.

The CDR3 regions of human TCRbeta chains were analyzed by immunosequencing. Per the authors' processing: TCRs in the repertoires were matched against a reference library of SARS-CoV-2-specific TCRs that had been generated with the MIRA antigen-specificity platform. Breadth was defined as the fraction of unique TCRs that were SARS-CoV-2-associated. Depth was defined as the fraction of total T cells that were SARS-CoV-2-associated. Using the MIRA data, each spike-specific TCR was mapped to the spike region that the TCR reacts to and placed in a CD4 or CD8 class. Log10-transformed breadth and depth values were compared by one-way ANOVA with Sidak's multiple comparisons tests. The immuneACCESS repertoire file appears here via TCRdb, limited to in-frame rearrangements. These files lack a portion of the clones; in checked studies, under half of the deficit traces to unresolved V genes, and the cause of the others is not known. Clonal size and the V and J genes are those of that table, whereas D and trimming came from the DNA. This sample comprises approximately 100,000 clones, about 92% of them detected only once. Clones ranked in the top ten supply roughly 4.9% of the sample.

This specimen's time point label, interpreted: baseline before first vaccination. The vaccinee samples were drawn from two UK trials, COV001 and COV002, one of which was a single-blind randomized controlled phase 2/3 trial testing AZD1222 (ChAdOx1 nCoV-19) in healthy adults. Trial participant PBMC samples were collected at day 0 and day 28 after the second dose for TCRbeta chain sequencing. Points on this clone: Its binding antigen is unknown. Base qualities are not at hand, and no much larger clone is one base apart.

The germline V gene encodes CDR1 SGHRS and CDR2 YFSETQ. CDR3 length: 15 amino acids, cysteine to phenylalanine. Only the CDR3 DNA stays, 45 bases, in frame from base 1. At the junction V is shortened by 3 bases and J by 3 bases; bases outside the gene matches: 6. The chain is encoded by TRBV5-1 joined to TRBJ2-7; 10 central nucleotides agree with TRBD1. The specimen was peripheral blood, collected on day 0 of AZD1222 vaccination. The clonotype comes from an adult in good health. The CDR3 region reads CASSSGQGGYYEQYF. DNA sequence: TGCGCCAGCAGCTCAGGACAGGGGGGATACTACGAGCAGTACTTC.